The 5 T cell receptor beta chains listed next were all sequenced from one sample in a study of cytomegalovirus exposure and HLA in healthy donors. This PCR relied on a set of 60 Vbeta primers and 13 Jbeta primers. TCRdb's copy holds only in-frame clones and misses some; the assay was immunoSEQ multiplex PCR. The sample has 95,000 to 110,000 clones; over 65% are singletons. Sequences were obtained from PBMCs. All receptors come from a woman in her thirties or forties in good health and CMV-seropositive.

The chain uses TRBV30 and TRBJ1-3; the match to TRBD1 covers 7 bases. V shed 2 bases, J shed 4 bases, and the junction held 8 bases outside the gene matches. This CDR3 is 15 amino acids long. The V gene's germline CDR1 is GTSNPN and CDR2 SVGIG (reference sequence). The CDR3 sequence is CAWSFGQAPGNTIYF. DNA for the CDR3: TGTGCCTGGAGTTTCGGACAGGCCCCCGGAAACACCATATATTTT.

The chain couples TRBV5-1 to TRBJ2-3, with a tentative D call TRBD2 (6 bases). The CDR3 totals 15 residues. Germline loops: CDR1 SGHRS, CDR2 YFSETQ. The ends were cut back, 2 bases at V and 1 base at J, with 11 bases in the middle. CDR3 region: CASSFRERGTDTQYF. Here the CDR3 DNA reads TGCGCCAGCAGCTTCAGAGAGCGGGGCACAGATACGCAGTATTTT.

On this clone itself: This CDR3 is also generated by other DNA sequences in the sample. The V gene is TRBV5-1, the J gene TRBJ1-2; no reliable D call. V shed 0 bases and J shed 0 bases, with 6 bases lying between them. CDR3 length: 14 residues. The germline gives CDR1 SGHRS, CDR2 YFSETQ. The CDR3 protein is CASSLGGSNYGYTF. The CDR3, as DNA: TGCGCCAGCAGCTTGGGCGGATCTAACTATGGCTACACCTTC.

The rearrangement links TRBV7-2 to TRBJ1-5; 7 positions agree with TRBD1. With V trimmed by 1 base and J by 6 bases, 6 bases remained unmatched. Germline CDR1 and CDR2: SGHTA and FQGNSA. This CDR3 is 15 amino acids long. CDR3 DNA: TGTGCCAGCAGCTTAGAATTAGGGGGCCTTCAGCCCCAGCATTTT. Encoded protein: CASSLELGGLQPQHF.

This chain uses TRBV15 with TRBJ2-3, with D tentatively TRBD1 (6 bases). Germline V gene data show CDR1 as LNHNV and CDR2 as YYDKDF (reference sequence). V gave up 3 bases and J gave up 3 bases, with 10 bases separating them. The CDR3 extends over 14 amino acids. This chain's CDR3 is CATSSKGETDTQYF. For the CDR3, the DNA is TGTGCCACCAGCAGTAAGGGGGAAACAGATACGCAGTATTTT.